The entry below gives a single TCR beta chain sequence along with its context. Its antigen is not known. The sample originates from a study of OX40 agonist ivuxolimab in advanced cancers. Study-wide results and limits: No determination was made of the antigen specificity of the expanded peripheral T cells.

Data came from immunoSEQ multiplex PCR; TCRdb stores just in-frame clones and leaves some out. The table shows 74,000 or so clones, with 75% to 90% occurring only once. CDR1 and CDR2 from the germline V gene are SGHTA and FQGTGA. This CDR3 region has 18 residues. The V end lost 4 bases, the J end lost 0 bases, and 16 bases lay between the germline ends. Material: CD4+ or CD8+ T cells sorted from blood, obtained in a trial of the OX40 agonist ivuxolimab. The genes are TRBV7-3 and TRBJ2-6; D uncertain. This TCR derives from an adult with an advanced solid tumor such as melanoma, head and neck, liver or kidney cancer. This CDR3 reads CASSSLGLTSSGANVLTF. CDR3 in DNA: TGTGCCAGCAGCTCCTTAGGGCTGACAAGCTCTGGGGCCAACGTCCTGACTTTC.